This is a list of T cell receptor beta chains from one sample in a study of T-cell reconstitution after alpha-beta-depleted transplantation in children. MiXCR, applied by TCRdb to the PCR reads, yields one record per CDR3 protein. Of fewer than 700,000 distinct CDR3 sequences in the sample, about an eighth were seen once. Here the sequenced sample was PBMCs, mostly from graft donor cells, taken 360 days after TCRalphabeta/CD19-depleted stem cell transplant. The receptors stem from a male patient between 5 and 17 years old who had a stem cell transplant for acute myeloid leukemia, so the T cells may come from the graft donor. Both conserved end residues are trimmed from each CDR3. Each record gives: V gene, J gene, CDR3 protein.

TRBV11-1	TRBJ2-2	ASSFAVDSRLVGTGELF
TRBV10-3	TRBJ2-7	AISELVGTDLEQY
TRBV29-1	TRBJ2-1	SVEKLAGGGEQF
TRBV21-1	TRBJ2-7	ASSKAMIRGEDYEQY
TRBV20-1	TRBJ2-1	SAGWAFNNEQF
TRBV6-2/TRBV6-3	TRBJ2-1	ASRLAGGPSNEQF
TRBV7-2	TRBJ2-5	ASTLTSGTAWETQY
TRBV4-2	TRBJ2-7	ASSQDLGGLLSGKRY
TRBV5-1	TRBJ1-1	ASSVRTGNTEAF
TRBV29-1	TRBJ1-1	SVGEGYAF
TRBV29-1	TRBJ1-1	SVEDRDTEAF
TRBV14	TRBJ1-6	ASSQDWLERNSPLH
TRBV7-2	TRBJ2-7	ASSLGIARDEQY
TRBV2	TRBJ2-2	ASNKDQNTGELF
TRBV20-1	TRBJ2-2	SARVRTNTGELF
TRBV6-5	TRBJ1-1	ASSYLSGGGTEAF
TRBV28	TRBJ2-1	ASSYGGLYYNEQF
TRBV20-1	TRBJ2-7	SARVPRGPDEQY
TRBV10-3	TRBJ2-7	AISQEGSSYEQY
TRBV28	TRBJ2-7	ASSSGTGGGRYEQY
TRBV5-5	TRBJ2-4	ASSPGTGNFVQY
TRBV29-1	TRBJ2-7	SVVTGHGEQY
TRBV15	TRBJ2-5	ATSRRWTDSTQYQETQY
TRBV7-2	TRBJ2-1	ASSGGLAGGMNEQF
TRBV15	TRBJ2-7	ATSRDPGGGRAYEQY
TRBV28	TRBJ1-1	ASSLGSEAF
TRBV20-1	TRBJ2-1	SRRLAGGYNEQF
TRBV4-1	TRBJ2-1	ASSPTIGRALEQF
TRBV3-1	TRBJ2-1	ASSLDSNEQF
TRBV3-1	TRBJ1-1	ASSQAGMNTEAF
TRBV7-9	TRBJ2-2	ASSINMGLPNTGELF
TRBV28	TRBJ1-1	ASSSNLPGGISTEAF
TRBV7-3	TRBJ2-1	ASSPWGDYTSEQF
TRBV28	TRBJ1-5	ASSPMGQANQPQH
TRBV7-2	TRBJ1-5	ASSLVTQSNQPQH
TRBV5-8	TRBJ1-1	ASSSWTGAGAF
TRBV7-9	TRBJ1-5	ASSSSGSNQPQH
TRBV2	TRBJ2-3	ASSTDRGTDTQY
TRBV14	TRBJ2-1	ASSHPQGTYNEQF
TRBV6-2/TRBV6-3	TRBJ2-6	ASRDLIQGNSGANVLT
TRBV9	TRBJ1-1	ASSVGEGPRTEAF
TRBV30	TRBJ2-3	AWSAGTSPDTQY
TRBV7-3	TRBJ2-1	ASSPGTRTYNEQF
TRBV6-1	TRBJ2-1	ASRDRGLLGEQF
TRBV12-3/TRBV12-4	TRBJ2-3	ASSFRTSSDTQY
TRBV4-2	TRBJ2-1	ASSQAYSDEYNEQF
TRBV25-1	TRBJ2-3	ASTPTEYVDTQN
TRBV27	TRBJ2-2	ASSTTGRLNTGELF
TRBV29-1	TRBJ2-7	SVADTPSYEQY
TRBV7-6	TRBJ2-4	ASSSSRTAVGIQY
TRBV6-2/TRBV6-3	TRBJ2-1	ASSKLGTYQF
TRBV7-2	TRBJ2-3	ASSQTLYYRGNTQY
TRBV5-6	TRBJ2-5	ASSLGSSGKAETQY